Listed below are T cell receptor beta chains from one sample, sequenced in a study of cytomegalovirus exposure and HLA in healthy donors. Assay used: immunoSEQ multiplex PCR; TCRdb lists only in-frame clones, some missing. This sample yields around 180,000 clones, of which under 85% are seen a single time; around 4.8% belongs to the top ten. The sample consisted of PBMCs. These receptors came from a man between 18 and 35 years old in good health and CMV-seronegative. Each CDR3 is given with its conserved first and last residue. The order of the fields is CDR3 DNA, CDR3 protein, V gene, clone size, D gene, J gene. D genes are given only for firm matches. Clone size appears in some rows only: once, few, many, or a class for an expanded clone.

DNA: TGTGCCAGCAGCTTAGGGGCGGAGGGTTTCTCTGGAAACACCATATATTTT
CDR3: CASSLGAEGFSGNTIYF
V: TRBV7-2
size: NA
D: NA
J: TRBJ1-3

DNA: TGTGCCAGCAGCGCAGGGTCGATATCGTACAATGAGCAGTTCTTC
CDR3: CASSAGSISYNEQFF
V: TRBV9
size: NA
D: NA
J: TRBJ2-1

DNA: TGTGCCAGCAGCTTAGGGGACAGTCAAAGGCCCCAGCATTTT
CDR3: CASSLGDSQRPQHF
V: TRBV7-9
size: few
D: TRBD1
J: TRBJ1-5

DNA: TGTGCCAGCAGCCCTGGGACTAGCGGGAGTGATACGCAGTATTTT
CDR3: CASSPGTSGSDTQYF
V: TRBV7-9
size: once
D: TRBD2
J: TRBJ2-3

DNA: TGTGCCAGCAGCCTAGAGACAGAGCAGTACTTC
CDR3: CASSLETEQYF
V: TRBV7-2
size: NA
D: NA
J: TRBJ2-7

DNA: TGCGCCAGCAGCTTGGAAATTTTCCGTGAGCAGTTCTTC
CDR3: CASSLEIFREQFF
V: TRBV5-1
size: NA
D: NA
J: TRBJ2-1

DNA: TGTGCCAGCAGCCAAGGGGGCGAGGCTTTCTTT
CDR3: CASSQGGEAFF
V: TRBV7-3
size: NA
D: TRBD1
J: TRBJ1-1

DNA: TGTGCCAGTAGTAGGACAGGGGGAGGAGATCAGCCCCAGCATTTT
CDR3: CASSRTGGGDQPQHF
V: TRBV19
size: NA
D: TRBD1
J: TRBJ1-5

DNA: TGTGCCAGCAGCCCCAGGGTAGTGACAGATACGCAGTATTTT
CDR3: CASSPRVVTDTQYF
V: TRBV7-2
size: NA
D: NA
J: TRBJ2-3

DNA: TGTGCCAGCAGTTACAAGCCGGGTGGAAGCAATCAGCCCCAGCATTTT
CDR3: CASSYKPGGSNQPQHF
V: TRBV6-6
size: NA
D: NA
J: TRBJ1-5

DNA: TGTGCCACCAGCAGAGAGGGGGGGACAGGGAGGAACAATGAGCAGTTCTTC
CDR3: CATSREGGTGRNNEQFF
V: TRBV15
size: NA
D: TRBD1
J: TRBJ2-1

DNA: TGTGCCAGCAGCATCGTTCCGGGATCCTATAATGAGCAGTTCTTC
CDR3: CASSIVPGSYNEQFF
V: TRBV7-3
size: NA
D: NA
J: TRBJ2-1

DNA: TGTGCCAGCAGTTTACTAGCGGGAGGTGGGACCGGGGAGCTGTTTTTT
CDR3: CASSLLAGGGTGELFF
V: TRBV28
size: NA
D: TRBD2
J: TRBJ2-2

DNA: TGTGCCAGCAGCTTGTCGGCCAAAAACATTCAGTACTTC
CDR3: CASSLSAKNIQYF
V: TRBV9
size: NA
D: NA
J: TRBJ2-4

DNA: TGTGCCAGCAGCGAAACAGGGTCCCCTCAGCCCCAGCATTTT
CDR3: CASSETGSPQPQHF
V: TRBV9
size: once
D: NA
J: TRBJ1-5

DNA: TGCGCCAGCAGGCCCACAGGGGGCGACTATGGCTACACCTTC
CDR3: CASRPTGGDYGYTF
V: TRBV5-1
size: NA
D: TRBD1
J: TRBJ1-2

DNA: TGTGCCAGCGGTACAGGGGGCATCGGGGAGCTGTTTTTT
CDR3: CASGTGGIGELFF
V: TRBV27
size: NA
D: TRBD1
J: TRBJ2-2

DNA: TGTGCCATCAGTGATGGGGGGGCGACAGATACGCAGTATTTT
CDR3: CAISDGGATDTQYF
V: TRBV10-3
size: NA
D: NA
J: TRBJ2-3

DNA: TGTGCCAGCAGCTTAGAAGTGGGAGTGGTCGGCAATGAGCAGTTCTTC
CDR3: CASSLEVGVVGNEQFF
V: TRBV7-2
size: NA
D: NA
J: TRBJ2-1

DNA: TGTGCCAGCAGTTCACTAGGCGAGCAGTACTTC
CDR3: CASSSLGEQYF
V: TRBV27
size: NA
D: NA
J: TRBJ2-7

DNA: TGCGCCAGCAGCCAAGAACGGACAGACTACGAGCAGTACTTC
CDR3: CASSQERTDYEQYF
V: TRBV4-3
size: NA
D: NA
J: TRBJ2-7

DNA: TGTGCCAGCAGCTTCCAGGGCCAAGAGACCCAGTACTTC
CDR3: CASSFQGQETQYF
V: TRBV7-3
size: NA
D: NA
J: TRBJ2-5

DNA: TGTGCCAGCAGTGAAACAGGGTCCTACGAGCAGTACTTC
CDR3: CASSETGSYEQYF
V: TRBV6-1
size: NA
D: NA
J: TRBJ2-7

DNA: TGCGCCAGCAGCTTTGTGGGGGCTGGGTCCCCTACAGATACGCAGTATTTT
CDR3: CASSFVGAGSPTDTQYF
V: TRBV5-1
size: NA
D: NA
J: TRBJ2-3

DNA: TGTGCCAGTACCTCGGGAGCTGGCTACGAGCAGTACTTC
CDR3: CASTSGAGYEQYF
V: TRBV19
size: NA
D: NA
J: TRBJ2-7

DNA: TGTGCCTGGAGACCCAGGGGGCTTTACGAGCAGTACTTC
CDR3: CAWRPRGLYEQYF
V: TRBV30
size: NA
D: TRBD1
J: TRBJ2-7

DNA: TGTGCCAGCTCTCCCGGGGCAGGGGCTGGCTACACCTTC
CDR3: CASSPGAGAGYTF
V: TRBV18
size: NA
D: NA
J: TRBJ1-2

DNA: TGTGCCAGCTCCCGCGGTCAGCTGAACACCGGGGAGCTGTTTTTT
CDR3: CASSRGQLNTGELFF
V: TRBV7-3
size: NA
D: NA
J: TRBJ2-2

DNA: TGTGCCAGCAGTCGTCAGGGGAGCGAGCAGTACTTC
CDR3: CASSRQGSEQYF
V: TRBV27
size: NA
D: NA
J: TRBJ2-7

DNA: TGCGCCAGCAGCCAAATGGGGGGCACCGGGGAGCTGTTTTTT
CDR3: CASSQMGGTGELFF
V: TRBV4-3
size: once
D: NA
J: TRBJ2-2

DNA: TGTGCCAGCAGCGTAGGAGCGTTTGAATTAGATACGCAGTATTTT
CDR3: CASSVGAFELDTQYF
V: TRBV9
size: NA
D: NA
J: TRBJ2-3

DNA: TGTGCCAGCAGCGTAGGTATCGGGTTTTCACCCCTCCACTTT
CDR3: CASSVGIGFSPLHF
V: TRBV9
size: NA
D: NA
J: TRBJ1-6

DNA: TGTGCCAGCAGCGACAGGACGGTTAAACTGTTTTTT
CDR3: CASSDRTVKLFF
V: TRBV7-9
size: NA
D: NA
J: TRBJ1-4

DNA: TGTGCCACCAGCAGGGGACAGGGAGGCCCCTACGAGCAGTACTTC
CDR3: CATSRGQGGPYEQYF
V: TRBV15
size: NA
D: TRBD1
J: TRBJ2-7

DNA: TGTGCCAGTAGTATCCAGCGGGCGACCTACGAGCAGTACTTC
CDR3: CASSIQRATYEQYF
V: TRBV19
size: NA
D: NA
J: TRBJ2-7

DNA: TGTGCCAGCAGCCAAGATTCTCGGGTGAACACTGAAGCTTTCTTT
CDR3: CASSQDSRVNTEAFF
V: TRBV4-2
size: NA
D: NA
J: TRBJ1-1

DNA: TGTGCCAGCAGCACGGTTTCGACAGGGAGGACTGAAGCTTTCTTT
CDR3: CASSTVSTGRTEAFF
V: TRBV5-6
size: once
D: TRBD1
J: TRBJ1-1

DNA: TGCGCCAGCAGCTTGGTGGGACACGCGATCTCTGGAAACACCATATATTTT
CDR3: CASSLVGHAISGNTIYF
V: TRBV5-1
size: NA
D: NA
J: TRBJ1-3

DNA: TGTGCCAGCAGCTTAGGACAGGGGATTGTCCCAGATACGCAGTATTTT
CDR3: CASSLGQGIVPDTQYF
V: TRBV11-3
size: NA
D: TRBD1
J: TRBJ2-3

DNA: TGTGCCAGCAGCTCCCCTGACCAGGGCTACGAGCAGTACTTC
CDR3: CASSSPDQGYEQYF
V: TRBV5-6
size: NA
D: NA
J: TRBJ2-7

DNA: TGCGCCAGCAGCCAAGGGGGCTATGAGCAGTTCTTC
CDR3: CASSQGGYEQFF
V: TRBV4-1
size: NA
D: NA
J: TRBJ2-1

DNA: TGTGCCAGCAGTTCCCTCGGACAGCCAGAGTACTTC
CDR3: CASSSLGQPEYF
V: TRBV27
size: NA
D: NA
J: TRBJ2-7

DNA: TGCGCCAGCAGCTTTCAGGGCACTGAAGCTTTCTTT
CDR3: CASSFQGTEAFF
V: TRBV5-1
size: NA
D: NA
J: TRBJ1-1

DNA: TGTGCCAGCAGCCGAGGACTAGCGTACTACAATGAGCAGTTCTTC
CDR3: CASSRGLAYYNEQFF
V: TRBV5-8
size: NA
D: TRBD2
J: TRBJ2-1

DNA: TGTGCCAGCAGCTCTACCCGCCAGCAGTATTTT
CDR3: CASSSTRQQYF
V: TRBV11-3
size: NA
D: NA
J: TRBJ2-3

DNA: TGTGCCAGCAGCCCAGCGGCAAGGGGCAATCAGCCCCAGCATTTT
CDR3: CASSPAARGNQPQHF
V: TRBV28
size: NA
D: NA
J: TRBJ1-5

DNA: TGCGCCAGCGGGACAGGGCCGGGAATAGGAGGCTACACCTTC
CDR3: CASGTGPGIGGYTF
V: TRBV4-1
size: NA
D: TRBD1
J: TRBJ1-2

DNA: TGTGCCAGCAGCTTAATGTCCCACACTGAGCAGTTCTTC
CDR3: CASSLMSHTEQFF
V: TRBV7-3
size: NA
D: NA
J: TRBJ2-1

DNA: TGTGCCAGCAGCCAGGTCGACACCGCCTACGAGCAGTACTTC
CDR3: CASSQVDTAYEQYF
V: TRBV28
size: NA
D: NA
J: TRBJ2-7

DNA: TGTGCCAGCAGCTTAGATCCGGTGAACACTGAAGCTTTCTTT
CDR3: CASSLDPVNTEAFF
V: TRBV7-9
size: NA
D: NA
J: TRBJ1-1

DNA: TGTGCCAGTGCCTCAAGGGGGTCTACTTCACCCCTCCACTTT
CDR3: CASASRGSTSPLHF
V: TRBV27
size: NA
D: NA
J: TRBJ1-6

DNA: TGTGCCAGCAGTTCCACAAACCAGGGACTTAGGGGTGAGCAGTACTTC
CDR3: CASSSTNQGLRGEQYF
V: TRBV6-5
size: NA
D: NA
J: TRBJ2-7

DNA: TGTGCCAGCAGCACAGGATCTGCTGGGGCCAACGTCCTGACTTTC
CDR3: CASSTGSAGANVLTF
V: TRBV6-1
size: many
D: NA
J: TRBJ2-6

DNA: TGTGCCACCAGCAGAGTGGTTGCGGATACGCAGTATTTT
CDR3: CATSRVVADTQYF
V: TRBV15
size: few
D: NA
J: TRBJ2-3

DNA: TGCGCCAGTAGCCCTCCAGGTTTGCAAGAGACCCAGTACTTC
CDR3: CASSPPGLQETQYF
V: TRBV5-1
size: NA
D: NA
J: TRBJ2-5

DNA: TGTGCCAGCAGCTTAACAGGGGATCTTCAGCCCCAGCATTTT
CDR3: CASSLTGDLQPQHF
V: TRBV9
size: NA
D: TRBD1
J: TRBJ1-5

DNA: TGCGCCAGCAGCCAAGACCGGTTTGGTTCCGGGGAGCTGTTTTTT
CDR3: CASSQDRFGSGELFF
V: TRBV4-1
size: NA
D: NA
J: TRBJ2-2

DNA: TGTGCCAGCAGCCAATTAGCGGGGTCCTACAATGAGCAGTTCTTC
CDR3: CASSQLAGSYNEQFF
V: TRBV4-2
size: NA
D: TRBD2
J: TRBJ2-1

DNA: TGCGCCAGCAGGAGGGGGACAGTGCTGAACACTGAAGCTTTCTTT
CDR3: CASRRGTVLNTEAFF
V: TRBV5-1
size: few
D: TRBD1
J: TRBJ1-1